The present T cell receptor (beta chain) was sequenced within a study of T cell changes during pregnancy in multiple sclerosis. The repertoire was sequenced with immunoSEQ multiplex PCR; TCRdb's copy has only in-frame clones and lacks some. This sample has under 110,000 clones, with roughly 92% found just once. This CDR3 is 14 amino acids long. Between the trimmed V and J ends, which lost 4 bases and 4 bases, there was a span of 13 bases. Per germline, CDR1 SNHLY and CDR2 FYNNEI. The source is a female donor with multiple sclerosis, enrolled in a pregnancy study. This material consisted of peripheral blood, taken after pregnancy. The chain recombines TRBV2 with TRBJ1-1; perhaps TRBD1 as D (6 bases). CDR3 protein: CASSAGTRSTEAFF. CDR3 bases: TGTGCCAGCAGTGCCGGGACAAGGAGCACTGAAGCTTTCTTT.